A single sample is the source of the 26 T cell receptor beta chains below, sequenced in a study of blood T cell repertoires in COVID-19 (dated by TCRdb to about 2020). Libraries were built with the immunoSEQ multiplex PCR assay. Entries here come from immuneACCESS through TCRdb and include only in-frame sequences with V and J called. Some clones fail to appear in such tables; in the studies checked, an unresolved V gene covers under half of the shortfall, and the cause of the remainder is unknown. The sample data list approximately 50,000 clones, and more than 80% of these were observed just once. Together, the top ten hold about 16% of the sample. Sequencing was carried out using peripheral blood. The receptors were sampled from a human donor in a cohort sampled during active COVID-19.

This clone was seen once. The gene calls are TRBV9 and TRBJ1-4; 10 bases are shared with TRBD1. The V segment lost 4 bases and the J segment 8 bases; nucleotides outside the gene matches: 5. The CDR3 loop spans 14 amino acids. Germline loops: CDR1 SGDLS, CDR2 YYNGEE. For the CDR3, the DNA is TGTGCCAGCAGCCCGGGACAGGGGTCAGAAAAACTGTTTTTT. Its translation is CASSPGQGSEKLFF.

The rearrangement uses TRBV28 and TRBJ1-2; TRBD1 might be the D (6 bases). The CDR3 is 15 amino acids. V dropped 5 bases and J dropped 7 bases, with 20 bases sitting between them. Germline CDR1 MDHEN, CDR2 SYDVKM. Here the CDR3 reads CASSLSRRGASGYTF. The CDR3 DNA follows: TGTGCCAGCAGTCTCTCCCGGCGGGGGGCGAGTGGCTACACCTTC.

This clone was recorded once. The chain joins TRBV6-5 to TRBJ2-1; perhaps TRBD1 as D (6 bases). The germline V gene has CDR1 MNHEY and CDR2 SVGAGI. The ends were cut back, 5 bases at V and 0 bases at J, with 8 bases in the middle. This CDR3 comprises 14 residues. The CDR3 reads CASSQDSSYNEQFF. DNA for the CDR3: TGTGCCAGCAGTCAGGACAGCTCCTACAATGAGCAGTTCTTC.

V is TRBV28 and J is TRBJ2-3; 9 positions match TRBD2. CDR1 and CDR2 (germline): MDHEN, SYDVKM. The CDR3 runs 16 residues. The J segment lost 1 base and the V segment lost 3 bases, leaving 5 bases of the junction unmatched. CDR3 bases: TGTGCCAGCAGTTTTCCTAGCGGGATCCGCACAGATACGCAGTATTTT. Protein product: CASSFPSGIRTDTQYF.

The J gene is TRBJ1-1, the V gene TRBV7-2; 8 positions agree with TRBD1. The ends lost 3 bases at V and 3 bases at J; junction bases unmatched: 9. This CDR3 is built from 16 residues. Germline values: CDR1 SGHTA, CDR2 FQGNSA. CDR3 bases: TGTGCCAGCAGCTTCCAGGGGGCGAGCGGGCACACTGAAGCTTTCTTT. It is translated as CASSFQGASGHTEAFF. The full variable domain, completed using reference TRBV7-2 and TRBJ1-1, is GAGVSQSPSNKVTEKGKDVELRCDPISGHTALYWYRQSLGQGLEFLIYFQGNSAPDKSGLPSDRFSAERTGGSVSTLTIQRTQQEDSAVYLCASSFQGASGHTEAFFGQGTRLTVV.

This rearrangement joins TRBV24-1 to TRBJ2-6; D possibly corresponds to TRBD2 (6 bases). CDR1 is KGHDR, CDR2 SFDVKD, per germline. V lost 4 bases and J lost 0, with 15 bases in between. The CDR3 runs to 18 residues. The CDR3, as DNA: TGTGCCACCAGTGACGGGGGTCCCTATTTCTCTGGGGCCAACGTCCTGACTTTC. Protein: CATSDGGPYFSGANVLTF.

The chain recombines TRBV24-1 with TRBJ2-5, with TRBD2 identical over 12 bases. Germline CDR1 reads KGHDR; CDR2 reads SFDVKD. The CDR3 length is 16 residues. Trimming removed 0 bases from V and 5 bases from J; junction bases left unmatched: 3. CDR3 protein: CATSDLTSGGRETQYF. CDR3 nucleotide sequence: TGTGCCACCAGTGATTTGACTAGCGGGGGGCGGGAGACCCAGTACTTC.

The gene calls are TRBV19 and TRBJ2-2; the D gene is possibly TRBD1 (5 bases). The CDR3 contains 15 residues. Germline V lookup: CDR1 LNHDA, CDR2 SQIVND (reference sequence). V was shortened by 3 bases and J by 1 base, with 9 bases between the two germline ends. CDR3 in DNA: TGTGCCAGTAGTATCATAAGGGGGAACACCGGGGAGCTGTTTTTT. It specifies CASSIIRGNTGELFF.

This clone was counted once. The chain links TRBV18 to TRBJ1-1, with a weak D call TRBD1 (5 bases). The CDR3 extends over 14 amino acids. With 3 bases removed from V and 4 bases from J, the gap between germline ends came to 12 bases. Per germline, CDR1 KGHSH and CDR2 LQKENI. CDR3 in DNA: TGTGCCAGCTCACCCTCTGGGGCTGGCACTGAAGCTTTCTTT. Its protein product is CASSPSGAGTEAFF.

V is TRBV3-1 (or the pseudogene TRBV3-2) and J is TRBJ1-2, with D unresolved. V was shortened by 0 bases and J by 5 bases, with 16 bases between the two germline ends. The CDR3 contains 16 residues. Germline lookup yields CDR1 LGHDT and CDR2 YNNKEL (reference sequence). CDR3 in DNA: TGTGCCAGCAGCCAAGAAGGATCCGGAGCGCCATATGGCTACACCTTC. Amino acids: CASSQEGSGAPYGYTF.

The gene calls are TRBV5-4 and TRBJ2-2; D perhaps matches TRBD2 (5 bases). Germline values: CDR1 SGHNT, CDR2 YYREEE (reference sequence). V dropped 4 bases and J dropped 4 bases, with 17 bases sitting between them. The CDR3 runs 16 residues. As DNA, the CDR3 is TGTGCCAGCAGCCCCCAAGAGGGAAGGGCCACCGGGGAGCTGTTTTTT. Protein sequence: CASSPQEGRATGELFF.

V and J are TRBV7-9 and TRBJ2-7; 14 bases agree with TRBD2. Losses at the gene ends were 5 bases for V and 6 bases for J; bases not matched to a gene: 6. Germline lookup yields CDR1 SEHNR and CDR2 FQNEAQ (reference sequence). There are 15 residues in the CDR3. DNA of the CDR3: TGTGCCAGCAGCCGGACTAGCGGGGGGAACGCCGAGCAGTACTTC. Its translation is CASSRTSGGNAEQYF.

The V call is TRBV6-2 or TRBV6-3, the J call TRBJ1-2; a possible D gene is TRBD1 (5 bases). The CDR3 extends over 17 amino acids. The V gene lost 1 base and the J gene lost 7 bases, with 22 bases spanning the gap. Germline assignment: CDR1 MNHEY and CDR2 SVGEGT. CDR3 in DNA: TGTGCCAGCAGTTACTTGGGGCGCAGGGTATTGGGCTCTGGCTACACCTTC. It is translated as CASSYLGRRVLGSGYTF.

The J gene is TRBJ2-5, the V gene TRBV6-2 or TRBV6-3; no firm D call. The CDR3 is 14 residues long. Trimming cost V 2 bases and J 2 bases, with 9 bases left between them. The germline gives CDR1 MNHEY, CDR2 SVGEGT. The CDR3 nucleotides read TGTGCCAGCAGTTACGTGTCAGCGCAAGAGACCCAGTACTTC. Protein: CASSYVSAQETQYF.

This chain links TRBV7-9 with TRBJ2-7; no definite D call. Deletions cut 5 bases from V and 2 bases from J, with 13 bases between. This CDR3 has 14 amino acids. Looked up from germline, CDR1 is SEHNR and CDR2 is FQNEAQ (reference sequence). The CDR3 is CASSLSRDPYEQYF. The CDR3 DNA is TGTGCCAGCAGCCTCTCTAGAGACCCCTACGAGCAGTACTTC.

The genes are TRBV5-1 and TRBJ2-1; 8 positions agree with TRBD1. The germline CDR1 and CDR2 sequences are SGHRS and YFSETQ. V lost 2 bases to trimming and J lost 8 bases; unmatched junction nucleotides: 12. This CDR3 region has 16 residues. This chain's CDR3 is CASSLLQGALHDEQFF. CDR3 in DNA: TGCGCCAGCAGCTTACTTCAGGGGGCTCTCCATGATGAGCAGTTCTTC.

The chain couples TRBV5-1 to TRBJ1-3, with 9 nucleotides matching TRBD1. V was pared by 4 bases and J by 3 bases, with 5 bases of the junction left unmatched. Looked up from germline, CDR1 is SGHRS and CDR2 is YFSETQ. The CDR3 spans 15 residues. The chain's CDR3 is CASSPQGALGNTIYF. The CDR3, as DNA: TGCGCCAGCAGCCCACAGGGGGCGCTTGGAAACACCATATATTTT.

The chain carries TRBV25-1 and TRBJ2-3; D is ambiguous. V was cut by 5 bases and J by 2 bases, with 5 bases left in between. CDR1 and CDR2 from the germline V gene are MGHDK and SYGVNS. The CDR3 runs 12 residues. This CDR3 is CASSFVTDTQYF. CDR3 coding DNA: TGTGCCAGCAGTTTCGTCACAGATACGCAGTATTTT.

The chain has TRBV3-1 (or the pseudogene TRBV3-2) and TRBJ2-1; a possible D gene is TRBD2 (5 bases). V lost 1 base to trimming and J lost 4 bases, with 14 bases between them. Germline V gene data show CDR1 as LGHDT and CDR2 as YNNKEL (reference sequence). The CDR3 spans 16 residues. In DNA form, the CDR3 reads TGTGCCAGCAGCCAAGTGGCCTCCAGGACTTACAATGAGCAGTTCTTC. Translation gives CASSQVASRTYNEQFF.

The V call is TRBV6-6, the J call TRBJ2-3, with D possibly matching TRBD2 (5 bases). The germline CDR1 and CDR2 sequences are MNHNY and SVGAGI (reference sequence). CDR3 length equals 11 residues. The V gene lost 11 bases and the J gene lost 3 bases, with 9 bases spanning the gap. As DNA, the CDR3 is TGTGCCCTAGCTGTTACAGATACGCAGTATTTT. Translating it yields CALAVTDTQYF.

V gene TRBV4-1 combines with J gene TRBJ1-5; 7 nucleotides align to TRBD1. The V gene end was trimmed by 6 bases and the J gene end by 6 bases; junction bases not matched to a gene: 11. The CDR3 is made up of 15 amino acids. Germline CDR1 is MGHRA and CDR2 is YSYEKL. In DNA, the CDR3 is TGCGCCAGCAGTCCCCTCAAGGGGGCGGTTCAGCCCCAGCATTTT. Its translation: CASSPLKGAVQPQHF.

The chain joins TRBV18 to TRBJ1-2; TRBD1 aligns across 8 bases. From germline, CDR1 is KGHSH and CDR2 LQKENI. V was pared by 3 bases and J by 5 bases, with 5 bases of the junction left unmatched. This CDR3 contains 14 residues. The CDR3 reads CASSPPGTGYGYTF. In DNA form, the CDR3 reads TGTGCCAGCTCACCGCCCGGGACAGGTTATGGCTACACCTTC. The full variable domain, completed using reference TRBV18 and TRBJ1-2, is NAGVMQNPRHLVRRRGQEARLRCSPMKGHSHVYWYRQLPEEGLKFMVYLQKENIIDESGMPKERFSAEFPKEGPSILRIQQVVRGDSAAYFCASSPPGTGYGYTFGSGTRLTVV.

The DNA for the CDR3 is TGTGCCAGCAGCTGGACGGGACACCTTCAAGAGACCCAGTACTTC. It translates to CASSWTGHLQETQYF. V and J are TRBV7-2 and TRBJ2-5, with D maybe TRBD1 (6 bases). Between the trimmed V and J ends, which lost 4 bases and 2 bases, there was a span of 14 bases. The CDR3 covers 15 residues. Per germline, CDR1 SGHTA and CDR2 FQGNSA.

This sequence joins TRBV6-5 and TRBJ1-2; possible D gene TRBD1, 6 bases. This CDR3 has 13 residues. Trimming left V 6 bases short and J 3 bases short, with 11 bases between. Germline CDR1 is MNHEY and CDR2 is SVGAGI. CDR3 nucleotide sequence: TGTGCCAGCAGGTCTAACAGGGACTATGGCTACACCTTC. It yields the protein CASRSNRDYGYTF.

The chain has TRBV5-1 and TRBJ1-4, with TRBD1 identical over 9 bases. The CDR3 contains 16 residues. Germline V gene sequence: CDR1 SGHRS, CDR2 YFSETQ. The junction had 12 bases not matched to a gene; V was cut back by 4 bases and J by 8 bases. The DNA for the CDR3 is TGCGCCAGCAGCCATAACACAGGGGGCGCCGACGAAAAACTGTTTTTT. Amino acid sequence: CASSHNTGGADEKLFF.

The J gene is TRBJ1-5, the V gene TRBV18; 10 nucleotides line up with TRBD1. The junction had 1 base not matched to a gene; V was cut back by 3 bases and J by 5 bases. Germline CDR1 is KGHSH and CDR2 is LQKENI. The CDR3 sequence is 14 residues long. In DNA form, the CDR3 reads TGTGCCAGCTCACCTGGACAGGGGGATCAGCCCCAGCATTTT. Translated, it gives CASSPGQGDQPQHF.